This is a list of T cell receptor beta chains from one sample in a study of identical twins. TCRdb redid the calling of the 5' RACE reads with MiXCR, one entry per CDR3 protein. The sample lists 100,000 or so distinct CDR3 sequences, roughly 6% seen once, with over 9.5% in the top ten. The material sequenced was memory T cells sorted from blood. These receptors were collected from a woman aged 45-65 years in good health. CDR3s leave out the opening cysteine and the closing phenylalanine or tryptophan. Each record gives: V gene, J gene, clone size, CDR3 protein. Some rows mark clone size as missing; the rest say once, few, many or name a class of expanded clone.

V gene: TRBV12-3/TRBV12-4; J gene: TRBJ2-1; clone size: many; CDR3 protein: ASTAPSYNEQF
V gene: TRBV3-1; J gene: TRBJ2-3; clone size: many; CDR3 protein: ASSQDLHTQY
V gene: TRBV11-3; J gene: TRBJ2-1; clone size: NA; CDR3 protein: ASSSEGLAGPHEQF
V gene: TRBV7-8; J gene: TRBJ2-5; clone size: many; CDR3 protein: ASSLATGVGETQY
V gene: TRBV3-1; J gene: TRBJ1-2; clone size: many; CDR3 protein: ASGRGNGYT
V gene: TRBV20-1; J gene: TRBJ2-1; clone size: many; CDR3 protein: SAAALDEQF
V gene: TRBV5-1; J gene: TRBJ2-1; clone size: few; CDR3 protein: ASSTNNEQF
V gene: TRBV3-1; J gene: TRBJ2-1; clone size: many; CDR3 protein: ASSQGPRQF
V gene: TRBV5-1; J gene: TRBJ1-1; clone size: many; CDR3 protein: ASSHRDRRNTEAF
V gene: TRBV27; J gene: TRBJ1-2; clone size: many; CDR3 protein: ASTPADGYYGYT
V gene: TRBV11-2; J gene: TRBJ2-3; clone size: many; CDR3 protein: ASSWTGTGLTDTQY
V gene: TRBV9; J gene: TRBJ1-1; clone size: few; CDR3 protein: ASSVLSDTEAF
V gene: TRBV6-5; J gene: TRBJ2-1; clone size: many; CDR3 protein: ASRPGSKNEQF
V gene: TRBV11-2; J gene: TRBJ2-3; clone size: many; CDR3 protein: ASSSGGGSPLTDTQY
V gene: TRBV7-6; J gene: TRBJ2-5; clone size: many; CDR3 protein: ASSLKGTSGRGETQY
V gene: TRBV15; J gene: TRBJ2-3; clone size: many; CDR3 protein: ATSRPGLAGGTDTQY
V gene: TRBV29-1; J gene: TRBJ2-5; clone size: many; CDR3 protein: SGGQQQETQY
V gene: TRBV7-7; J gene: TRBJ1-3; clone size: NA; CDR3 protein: ASSLSGPGNTIY
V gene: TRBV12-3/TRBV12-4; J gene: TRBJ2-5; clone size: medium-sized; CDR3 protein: ASSRDRASTQY
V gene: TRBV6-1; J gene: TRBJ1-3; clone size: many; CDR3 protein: ASSEAGGSGNTIY
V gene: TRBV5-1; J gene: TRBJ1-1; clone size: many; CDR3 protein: ASSFYRGAEAF
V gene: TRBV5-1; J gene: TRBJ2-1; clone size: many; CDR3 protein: ASAQLAGGSINEQF
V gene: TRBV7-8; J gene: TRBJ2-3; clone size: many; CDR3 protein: ASSKGNRGTDTQY
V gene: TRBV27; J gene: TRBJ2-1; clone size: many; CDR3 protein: ASSRRDPGQVIIGHEQF
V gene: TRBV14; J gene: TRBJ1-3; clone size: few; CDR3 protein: ASRGTVGNTIY
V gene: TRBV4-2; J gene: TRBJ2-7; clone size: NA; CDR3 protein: ASSQDPLAGATYEQY
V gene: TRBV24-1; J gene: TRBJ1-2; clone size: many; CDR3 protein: ATSDFGTGGSGYT
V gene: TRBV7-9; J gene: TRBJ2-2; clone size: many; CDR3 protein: ASSPPPRLAGFTGELF
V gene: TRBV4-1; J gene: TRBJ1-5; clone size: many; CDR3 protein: ASSPDRRANQPQH
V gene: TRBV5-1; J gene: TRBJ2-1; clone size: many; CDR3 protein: ASSLEGLNEQF
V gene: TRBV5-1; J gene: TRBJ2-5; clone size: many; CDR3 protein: ASSRALGRETQY
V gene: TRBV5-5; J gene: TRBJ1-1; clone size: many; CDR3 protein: ASSFLYGNTEAF
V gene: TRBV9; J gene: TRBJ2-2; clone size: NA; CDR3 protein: ASSVGGTDTGELF
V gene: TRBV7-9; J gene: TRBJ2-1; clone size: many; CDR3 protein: ASSMGRGWF
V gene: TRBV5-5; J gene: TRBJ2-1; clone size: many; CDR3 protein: ASSLAVVINEQF
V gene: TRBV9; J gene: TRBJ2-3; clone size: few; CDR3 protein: ASTPGIGLGTDTQY
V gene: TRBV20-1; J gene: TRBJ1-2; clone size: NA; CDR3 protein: SARAYGGRGYGYT
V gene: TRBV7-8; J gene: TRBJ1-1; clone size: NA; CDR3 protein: ASSLGQGTGDTEAF
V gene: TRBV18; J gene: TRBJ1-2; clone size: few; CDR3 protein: ASSPPSPSYYGYT
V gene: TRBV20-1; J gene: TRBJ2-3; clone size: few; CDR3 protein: SAEPAGGRSTDTQY
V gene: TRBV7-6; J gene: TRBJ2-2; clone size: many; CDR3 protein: ASSFSGNGELF
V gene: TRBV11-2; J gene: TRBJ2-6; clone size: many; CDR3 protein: ASSLSPGGGGANVLT
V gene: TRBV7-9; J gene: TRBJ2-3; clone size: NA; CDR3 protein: ASSSNQGQSQY
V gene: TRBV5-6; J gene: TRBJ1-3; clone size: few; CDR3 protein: ASTRLGPQQTGNTIY
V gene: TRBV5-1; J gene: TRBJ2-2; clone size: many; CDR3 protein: ASSLAGATGELF
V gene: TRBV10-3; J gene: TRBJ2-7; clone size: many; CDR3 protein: AISEEGTEQY
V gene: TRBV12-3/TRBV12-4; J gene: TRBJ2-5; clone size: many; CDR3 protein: ASTRTGVQETQY
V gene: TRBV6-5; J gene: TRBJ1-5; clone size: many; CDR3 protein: ASGGTGGSNQPQH
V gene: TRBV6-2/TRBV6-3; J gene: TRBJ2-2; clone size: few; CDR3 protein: ASSYHSLSSGELF
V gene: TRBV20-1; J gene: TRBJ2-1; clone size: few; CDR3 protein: SGGGPGYNEQF
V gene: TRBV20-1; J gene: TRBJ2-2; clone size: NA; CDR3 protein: SVRDRANTGELF
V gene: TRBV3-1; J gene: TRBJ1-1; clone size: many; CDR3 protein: ASSRYGDTEAF
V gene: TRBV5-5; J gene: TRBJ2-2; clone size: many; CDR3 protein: ASSLASRGDGELF
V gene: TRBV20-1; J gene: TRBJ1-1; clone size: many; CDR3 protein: SASSALTYTEAF
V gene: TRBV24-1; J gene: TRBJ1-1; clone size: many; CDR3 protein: ATSDSARGALMNTEAF
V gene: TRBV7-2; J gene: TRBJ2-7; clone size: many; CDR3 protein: ASSLELGQRRYEQY
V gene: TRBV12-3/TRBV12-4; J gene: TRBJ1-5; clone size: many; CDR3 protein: ASSSRTGTGNQPQH
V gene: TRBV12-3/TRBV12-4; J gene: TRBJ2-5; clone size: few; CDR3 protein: ATRFGAGETQY
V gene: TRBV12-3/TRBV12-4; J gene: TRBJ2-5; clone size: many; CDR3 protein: ASTITGAESWTQY
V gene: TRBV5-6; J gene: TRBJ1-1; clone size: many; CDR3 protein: ASSFGRRTEAF